This TCR beta chain was documented in a study of T cells in localized non-small cell lung cancer. The CDR3 sequence is 13 residues long. Germline V gives CDR1 MNHEY, CDR2 SMNVEV (reference sequence). V lost 3 bases and J 2 bases, leaving 6 bases between the germline ends. Study results and limitations: Researchers found a median approximately 50 of the top 100 tumor clones in adjacent lung. Sequencing was limited to one tumor region, leaving the possibility of heterogeneity open. There was an association of higher blood T cell density with longer overall survival. Uninvolved adjacent lung showed peak T cell clonality, exceeding tumor.

Using immunoSEQ multiplex PCR, the repertoire was profiled, and TCRdb retains in-frame clones only, with some absent. The sample has 70,000 to 95,000 clones, just over 90% seen once. Of note for this clone: Its cognate antigen is unknown.

The material was PBMCs, obtained before any cancer treatment. The source of this sequence is a woman aged 35-70 years with stage II squamous cell lung carcinoma. J is TRBJ2-3 and V is TRBV27; D gene ambiguous. DNA for the CDR3: TGTGCCAGCAGTTTTGGCTACACAGATACGCAGTATTTT. Translation: CASSFGYTDTQYF.